The rows below give T cell receptor beta chains drawn from one sample of a study of T-cell reconstitution after alpha-beta-depleted transplantation in children. MiXCR, applied by TCRdb to the PCR reads, yields one record per CDR3 protein. The sample contains hundreds of thousands of distinct CDR3 sequences, about 16% of which appear only once. Material: PBMCs from the stem cell graft donor, obtained from the stem cell graft. These receptors were collected from a human donor who donated a stem cell graft to a child with acute lymphoblastic leukemia. Both conserved end residues are part of each CDR3. D genes are given only for firm matches. Clone size is shown for a subset of rows, as once, few, many or a class of expanded clone.

size: .; J: TRBJ2-7; V: TRBV9; D: .; CDR3: CASSPLDSVYEQYF; DNA: TGTGCCAGCAGCCCCCTGGACAGCGTCTACGAGCAGTACTTC
size: few; J: TRBJ2-7; V: TRBV7-6; D: .; CDR3: CASSMGWGSYEQYF; DNA: TGTGCCAGCAGCATGGGATGGGGTAGCTACGAGCAGTACTTC
size: .; J: TRBJ1-1; V: TRBV5-1; D: .; CDR3: CASTLQGRMNTEAFF; DNA: TGCGCCAGCACGCTGCAGGGGAGGATGAACACTGAAGCTTTCTTT
size: few; J: TRBJ2-7; V: TRBV5-6; D: .; CDR3: CASSLGFRRASSYEQYF; DNA: TGTGCCAGCAGCTTGGGATTCAGGCGTGCGAGCTCCTACGAGCAGTACTTC
size: medium-sized; J: TRBJ2-7; V: TRBV4-2; D: .; CDR3: CASSQDPAGSSYEQYF; DNA: TGTGCCAGCAGCCAAGATCCGGCGGGGAGCTCCTACGAGCAGTACTTC
size: few; J: TRBJ1-1; V: TRBV4-1; D: TRBD1; CDR3: CASSRAQGAVTEAFF; DNA: TGCGCCAGCAGCAGAGCACAGGGGGCGGTTACTGAAGCTTTCTTT
size: .; J: TRBJ1-6; V: TRBV12-3/TRBV12-4; D: TRBD1; CDR3: CASSPRGLLNSPLHF; DNA: TGTGCCAGCAGTCCTAGGGGGCTCCTTAATTCACCCCTCCACTTT
size: few; J: TRBJ2-1; V: TRBV7-2; D: .; CDR3: CASSFMAFYNEQFF; DNA: TGTGCCAGCAGCTTTATGGCTTTCTACAATGAGCAGTTCTTC
size: few; J: TRBJ2-3; V: TRBV9; D: .; CDR3: CASSVASKQFTQYF; DNA: TGTGCCAGCAGCGTAGCCTCAAAACAGTTTACGCAGTATTTT
size: few; J: TRBJ2-7; V: TRBV27; D: .; CDR3: CASSLSVTAVTYEQYF; DNA: TGTGCCAGCAGTTTATCGGTAACAGCAGTTACCTACGAGCAGTACTTC
size: .; J: TRBJ1-2; V: TRBV5-1; D: .; CDR3: CASSLPSADGYTF; DNA: TGCGCCAGCAGCTTGCCTTCGGCGGATGGCTACACCTTC
size: .; J: TRBJ2-1; V: TRBV10-2; D: .; CDR3: CASSESEQFF; DNA: TGCGCCAGCAGTGAAAGTGAGCAGTTCTTC
size: .; J: TRBJ1-6; V: TRBV7-7; D: .; CDR3: CASSLSAYSPLHF; DNA: TGTGCCAGCAGCTTGAGTGCCTATTCACCCCTCCACTTT
size: .; J: TRBJ1-2; V: TRBV19; D: .; CDR3: CASSIRQTNYGYTF; DNA: TGTGCCAGTAGTATACGACAGACAAACTATGGCTACACCTTC
size: .; J: TRBJ2-7; V: TRBV10-3; D: TRBD2; CDR3: CAISVSSGSYEQYF; DNA: TGTGCCATCAGTGTTTCTAGCGGGAGCTACGAGCAGTACTTC
size: .; J: TRBJ2-1; V: TRBV4-2; D: TRBD2; CDR3: CASSPTSGSEQFF; DNA: TGTGCCAGCAGCCCGACTAGCGGGTCTGAGCAGTTCTTC
size: .; J: TRBJ1-2; V: TRBV5-1; D: .; CDR3: CASSYNRGAPYGYTF; DNA: TGCGCCAGCAGCTATAATCGAGGGGCCCCGTATGGCTACACCTTC
size: few; J: TRBJ2-1; V: TRBV20-1; D: TRBD1; CDR3: CSAGDSPEQFF; DNA: TGCAGTGCTGGGGACAGTCCCGAGCAGTTCTTC
size: few; J: TRBJ1-1; V: TRBV5-1; D: TRBD1; CDR3: CASSYDRALTEAFF; DNA: TGCGCCAGCAGTTATGACAGGGCCTTAACTGAAGCTTTCTTT
size: .; J: TRBJ2-7; V: TRBV7-7; D: TRBD1; CDR3: CASSLGTGSAMQYF; DNA: TGTGCCAGCAGCTTAGGGACAGGGTCCGCTATGCAGTACTTC
size: few; J: TRBJ1-1; V: TRBV20-1; D: .; CDR3: CSADRGYTEAFF; DNA: TGCAGTGCCGACCGGGGGTACACTGAAGCTTTCTTT
size: .; J: TRBJ2-2; V: TRBV12-3/TRBV12-4; D: TRBD1; CDR3: CASRLDRVETGELFF; DNA: TGTGCCAGCAGGCTTGACAGGGTAGAAACCGGGGAGCTGTTTTTT
size: few; J: TRBJ2-1; V: TRBV20-1; D: .; CDR3: CSARDYQSRVNEQFF; DNA: TGCAGTGCTAGAGATTACCAGTCGAGGGTGAATGAGCAGTTCTTC
size: few; J: TRBJ2-7; V: TRBV5-5; D: TRBD1; CDR3: CASSWGTALYEQYF; DNA: TGTGCCAGCAGCTGGGGGACAGCCCTCTACGAGCAGTACTTC
size: few; J: TRBJ2-7; V: TRBV6-1; D: .; CDR3: CASSGTVGRGIFQQYF; DNA: TGTGCCAGCAGTGGGACAGTGGGAAGAGGGATCTTCCAGCAGTACTTC
size: .; J: TRBJ1-2; V: TRBV2; D: TRBD1; CDR3: CASSEAGQGAYGYTF; DNA: TGTGCCAGCAGTGAAGCGGGACAGGGGGCCTATGGCTACACCTTC
size: .; J: TRBJ2-3; V: TRBV4-1; D: TRBD2; CDR3: CASSQVGLAGGPDTQYF; DNA: TGCGCCAGCAGCCAGGTGGGACTAGCGGGAGGCCCAGATACGCAGTATTTT
size: many; J: TRBJ1-1; V: TRBV6-2/TRBV6-3; D: .; CDR3: CASSYRTGNTEAFF; DNA: TGTGCCAGCAGTTATAGAACCGGGAACACTGAAGCTTTCTTT
size: few; J: TRBJ2-7; V: TRBV4-2; D: TRBD2; CDR3: CASSQDKSGSLAHEQYF; DNA: TGTGCCAGCAGCCAAGATAAGAGCGGGAGTTTGGCCCACGAGCAGTACTTC
size: .; J: TRBJ2-5; V: TRBV20-1; D: TRBD2; CDR3: CSARDPAGVETQYF; DNA: TGCAGTGCTAGAGACCCGGCGGGAGTAGAGACCCAGTACTTC